The source of this T cell receptor (beta chain) is a study of response to subunit inactivated influenza vaccine. One entry per CDR3 protein, called by TCRdb with MiXCR from the RT-PCR reads. The sample yields 500,000 to 600,000 distinct CDR3 sequences, 10% to 15% seen once. In germline, CDR1 is SGHTA, CDR2 FQGNSA. Unmatched junction bases numbered 8, after V lost 0 bases and J lost 7 bases. There are 16 residues in the CDR3. General study results and limits: The study's authors posited that every seasonal influenza vaccination enlists few new T cells.

This clonotype has more than one count but fewer than ten. Its antigen is unknown. Here the sequenced sample was PBMCs from blood, taken on the day of vaccination. The receptor was derived from a man aged 50 to 59 who received an inactivated influenza vaccine. The chain is built from TRBV7-2 and TRBJ2-2, with TRBD2 matching over 7 bases. CDR3: CASSLARTRGGGELFF. Here the CDR3 DNA reads TGTGCCAGCAGCTTAGCACGGACTAGGGGTGGCGGGGAGCTGTTTTTT.